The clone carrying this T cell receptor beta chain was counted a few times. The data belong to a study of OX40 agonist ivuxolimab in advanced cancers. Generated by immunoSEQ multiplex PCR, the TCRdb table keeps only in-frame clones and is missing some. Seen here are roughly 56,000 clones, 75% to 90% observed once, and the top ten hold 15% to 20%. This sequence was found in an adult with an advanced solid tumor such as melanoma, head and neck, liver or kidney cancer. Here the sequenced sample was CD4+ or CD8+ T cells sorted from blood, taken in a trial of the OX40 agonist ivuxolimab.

CDR3 nucleotide sequence: TGTGCCAGCAGTGAATCCCGTCCGGACAGCGGTAGGACAGATACGCAGTATTTT. Its protein is CASSESRPDSGRTDTQYF. This chain connects TRBV25-1 to TRBJ2-3; D is possibly TRBD1 (6 bases). This CDR3 spans 18 amino acids. In germline, CDR1 is MGHDK, CDR2 SYGVNS. V lost 1 base and J 3 bases, leaving 20 bases between the germline ends. The full variable domain, in which reference TRBV25-1 and TRBJ2-3 provide the parts outside the CDR3, is EADIYQTPRYLVIGTGKKITLECSQTMGHDKMYWYQQDPGMELHLIHYSYGVNSTEKGDLSSESTVSRIRTEHFPLTLESARPSHTSQYLCASSESRPDSGRTDTQYFGPGTRLTVL.